This entry describes one TCR beta chain. This sample stems from a study of long-term antiretroviral therapy in people with HIV. The CDR3 runs to 19 residues. Version v3.0 of the immunoSEQ assay ran at survey level. Profiled with immunoSEQ multiplex PCR; TCRdb holds only in-frame clones, not every one. The profile covers roughly 24,000 clones, with 85% appearing a single time and 9.5% to 15% taken by the ten largest. The sequence was obtained from a man aged 40-50 years with HIV. The material was unsorted PBMCs, obtained 1.6 years after starting antiretroviral therapy. The chain links TRBV21-1 to TRBJ1-5; whether TRBD1, the table's D call, matches the DNA was not checked. TRBV21-1 represents a pseudogene. The CDR3 protein is CASSKGGTGEMEMNQPQHF. The CDR3 DNA sequence: TGTGCCAGCAGCAAAGGGGGGACAGGGGAAATGGAGATGAATCAGCCCCAGCATTTT.